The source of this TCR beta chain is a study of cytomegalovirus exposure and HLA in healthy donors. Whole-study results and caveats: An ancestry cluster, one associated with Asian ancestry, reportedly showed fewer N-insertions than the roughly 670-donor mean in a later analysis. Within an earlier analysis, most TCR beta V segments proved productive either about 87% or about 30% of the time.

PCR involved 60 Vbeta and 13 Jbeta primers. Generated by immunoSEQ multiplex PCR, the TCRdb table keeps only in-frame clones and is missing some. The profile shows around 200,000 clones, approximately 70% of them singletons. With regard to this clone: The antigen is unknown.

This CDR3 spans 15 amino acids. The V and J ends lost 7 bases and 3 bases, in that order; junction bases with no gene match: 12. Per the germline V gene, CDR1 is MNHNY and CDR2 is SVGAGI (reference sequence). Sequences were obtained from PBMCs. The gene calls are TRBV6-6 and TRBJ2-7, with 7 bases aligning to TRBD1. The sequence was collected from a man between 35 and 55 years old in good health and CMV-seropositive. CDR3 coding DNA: TGTGCCAGCAACACCCCGACAGGGTTGGTCTACGAGCAGTACTTC. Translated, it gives CASNTPTGLVYEQYF.